The source of this T cell receptor (beta chain) is a study of regulatory T cells in long-lasting Graves disease. The CDR3 spans 15 residues. The trim removed 5 bases at V and 0 bases at J, leaving 2 bases unmatched. Germline CDR1 KGHSH, CDR2 LQKENI. There are many counts of this clonotype. The time point was: newly diagnosed GD, antithyroid drugs for less than 3 months. PBMC RNA was the source of the TCR library. iRepertoire HTBI primers and Arm-PCR of CDR3 regions built TCR beta libraries. TCRdb analysed the multiplex PCR reads with MiXCR anew, one entry per CDR3 protein. Found here are roughly 500,000 distinct CDR3 sequences, less than 15% of them singletons; the top ten hold around a sixth. The same data also contributed to another study, on T cells in Graves' hyperthyroidism and ophthalmopathy. As reported in that work: Blood also showed most of the thyroid clonotypes that were expanded above 0.001.

The TCR comes from a woman aged 45-60 years with Graves disease. The sample consisted of peripheral blood mononuclear cells (PBMCs), taken at new diagnosis, from a patient treated with antithyroid drugs. The chain has TRBV18 and TRBJ1-3; TRBD1 matches at 9 bases. The CDR3 region is CASSTDRGSGNTIYF. In nucleotides, the CDR3 is TGTGCCAGCTCAACGGACAGGGGCTCTGGAAACACCATATATTTT.